These 9 T cell receptor beta chains share one sample of origin, sequenced in a study of T cell responses to AZD1222 COVID-19 vaccine. Libraries were prepared by immunoSEQ multiplex PCR; TCRdb keeps only in-frame clonotypes and omits some of them. The sample has over 120,000 clones, about 86% seen once; the top ten hold roughly 5.1%. The source was peripheral blood, collected 28 days after the second AZD1222 dose. The receptors were gathered from an adult who received the AZD1222 COVID-19 vaccine.

This clone was detected once. The V gene is TRBV2, the J gene TRBJ1-2, with 8 bases matching TRBD1. CDR3 length equals 15 residues. The ends lost 3 bases at V and 5 bases at J; junction bases unmatched: 8. Germline V gene lookup returns CDR1 SNHLY and CDR2 FYNNEI. In DNA form, the CDR3 reads TGTGCCAGCAGTGAGGACAGGGACGGTGGTTATGGCTACACCTTC. It yields the protein CASSEDRDGGYGYTF.

This chain joins TRBV5-4 and TRBJ2-3; D perhaps matches TRBD2 (5 bases). This CDR3 comprises 18 residues. The germline V and J ends were trimmed by 4 bases and 1 base, with 22 bases remaining between them. Germline V CDR1 and CDR2: SGHNT, YYREEE (reference sequence). CDR3 nucleotides: TGTGCCAGCAGCCCGGAGATCGGGAATATGTTGCGCACAGATACGCAGTATTTT. Translated, it gives CASSPEIGNMLRTDTQYF. Filled out from reference TRBV5-4 and TRBJ2-3, the complete variable domain reads ETGVTQSPTHLIKTRGQQVTLRCSSQSGHNTVSWYQQALGQGPQFIFQYYREEENGRGNFPPRFSGLQFPNYSSELNVNALELDDSALYLCASSPEIGNMLRTDTQYFGPGTRLTVL.

The chain combines TRBV10-2 with TRBJ1-6; no definite D call. The germline V gene has CDR1 WSHSY and CDR2 SAAADI. Trimming took off 8 bases at V and 7 bases at J, with 12 bases between the two ends. The CDR3 runs to 13 residues. The CDR3, as DNA: TGCGCCAGCGGACCGGGGTCAAATTCACCCCTCCACTTT. Encoded protein: CASGPGSNSPLHF.

The chain recombines TRBV4-2 with TRBJ2-3, with D maybe TRBD1 (6 bases). Germline CDR1 reads LGHNA; CDR2 reads YNFKEQ. Trimming pared 5 bases from V and 2 bases from J, leaving 17 bases between. The CDR3 runs to 16 residues. The CDR3 DNA follows: TGTGCCAGCAGCTTCGGGACAAGAGACTCCACAGATACGCAGTATTTT. Its protein is CASSFGTRDSTDTQYF.

This clone was recorded a few times. The CDR3 region is CASSPLAGGQYEQFF. Here the CDR3 DNA reads TGTGCCAGTAGTCCGCTAGCGGGGGGGCAGTATGAGCAGTTCTTC. This rearrangement joins TRBV19 to TRBJ2-1, with 12 bases matching TRBD2. The CDR3 spans 15 residues. V was clipped by 5 bases and J by 8 bases; unmatched bases: 7. Germline V gene data show CDR1 as LNHDA and CDR2 as SQIVND (reference sequence).

CDR3 amino acids: CASGDSGRAFSYNEQFF. The CDR3 DNA is TGTGCCAGCGGGGATAGCGGGAGGGCTTTTTCCTACAATGAGCAGTTCTTC. This chain connects TRBV19 to TRBJ2-1, with TRBD2 identical over 11 bases. With 9 bases clipped from V and 1 base from J, the junction kept 11 bases outside the gene matches. CDR3 length equals 17 residues. Germline V CDR1 and CDR2: LNHDA, SQIVND (reference sequence).

The rearrangement links TRBV19 to TRBJ2-2; D remains ambiguous. The CDR3 runs 12 residues. Germline CDR1 reads LNHDA; CDR2 reads SQIVND (reference sequence). V gave up 5 bases and J gave up 7 bases, with 8 bases separating them. CDR3 nucleotide sequence: TGTGCCAGTAGTCCGGACCGCGGGGAGCTGTTTTTT. It translates to CASSPDRGELFF.

The chain joins TRBV30 to TRBJ1-1, with D possibly TRBD1 on 5 matching bases. The V gene's germline CDR1 is GTSNPN and CDR2 SVGIG (reference sequence). Trimming shortened V by 3 bases and J by 0 bases, and 14 bases separated the two germline ends. The length of the CDR3 is 15 residues. Here the CDR3 DNA reads TGTGCCTGGAGGGGGAGGGGAGGACTGAACACTGAAGCTTTCTTT. Amino acid sequence: CAWRGRGGLNTEAFF.

The chain uses TRBV7-9 and TRBJ1-3, with 7 bases aligning to TRBD1. This CDR3 has 12 amino acids. V lost 5 bases and J lost 8; bases outside the gene matches: 3. The germline V gene has CDR1 SEHNR and CDR2 FQNEAQ (reference sequence). The CDR3 loop reads CASSTGQDTIYF. CDR3 DNA sequence: TGTGCCAGCAGCACCGGACAGGACACCATATATTTT.